These T cell receptor beta chains were read from a single sample in a study of monozygotic twins with inflammatory bowel disease. TCRdb re-analyzed the 5' RACE reads; it lists each CDR3 protein once, without DNA. The sample totals 330,000 or so distinct CDR3 sequences; its top ten clones hold 2% to 2.5%. The sample consisted of blood. The source is a human donor with ulcerative colitis or Crohn's disease, or a healthy co-twin of an affected twin (not recorded which). Both conserved end residues are part of each CDR3.

j_call v_call cdr3_aa
TRBJ1-5 TRBV20-1 CSALLGPYNQPQHF
TRBJ2-3 TRBV9 CASSVGGLAGVSGTDTQYF
TRBJ2-3 TRBV28 CASSSGGPDTQYF
TRBJ1-5 TRBV12-3/TRBV12-4 CASSDRGPNQPQHF
TRBJ1-3 TRBV6-1 CASHSSLSGNTIYF
TRBJ2-2 TRBV7-2 CASSLGWTGGFGGELFF
TRBJ1-1 TRBV24-1 CATSDSRRAVTEAFF
TRBJ2-7 TRBV5-1 CASSPPGAEQYF
TRBJ2-3 TRBV5-1 CASSLAGEQIQYF
TRBJ2-7 TRBV2 CASSPDRDFPYEQYF
TRBJ1-6 TRBV7-2 CASSSTRRNSPLHF
TRBJ1-1 TRBV27 CASMEAGGTEAFF
TRBJ2-7 TRBV28 CASSRPGLAGGREQYF
TRBJ2-4 TRBV29-1 CSVGEWGVSNIQYF
TRBJ1-5 TRBV28 CASILRVTGGNQPQHF
TRBJ2-1 TRBV7-3 CASSLRADLAGNEQFF
TRBJ2-7 TRBV10-2 CASSQGGTGTYEQYF
TRBJ2-1 TRBV20-1 CSAVGIPGLANEQFF
TRBJ2-2 TRBV10-3 CAISTGGEELFF
TRBJ1-4 TRBV3-1 CASSQEWQTNEKLFF
TRBJ2-5 TRBV20-1 CSAQASGQGTQYF
TRBJ1-2 TRBV15 CATSSQAQGSGYTF
TRBJ1-1 TRBV29-1 CSVAGTAKKNTEAFF
TRBJ1-1 TRBV30 CAWSPLRQGVAMAEAFF
TRBJ2-7 TRBV29-1 CSVGDGYEQYF
TRBJ2-7 TRBV2 CASSEMGGQGRDEQYF
TRBJ2-5 TRBV15 CATSRDHRETQYF
TRBJ2-7 TRBV6-2/TRBV6-3 CASKFPGFGEQYF
TRBJ2-3 TRBV11-2 CASSLGVPFTDTQYF
TRBJ2-1 TRBV5-4 CASSLWDANEQFF
TRBJ2-2 TRBV3-1 CASSQKGGPTSGELFF
TRBJ2-4 TRBV6-6 CASSLDLDGLIQYF
TRBJ2-7 TRBV7-2 CASSLNGDPYEQYF
TRBJ2-3 TRBV5-5 CASSLQATSDTQYF
TRBJ2-1 TRBV2 CASSEDLAVSSYNEQFF
TRBJ1-2 TRBV29-1 CSVESGDLNYGYTF
TRBJ2-1 TRBV3-1 CASSSPGVGEQFF
TRBJ1-1 TRBV3-1 CASSQESRGRNTEAFF
TRBJ2-1 TRBV5-6 CASSIPMGEQFF
TRBJ2-5 TRBV5-1 CASSAGLAGGHQETQYF
TRBJ2-3 TRBV5-1 CASSDQRLSSDTQYF
TRBJ1-1 TRBV7-2 CASSSRRTNTEAFF
TRBJ1-6 TRBV4-1 CASSQERRDSPLHF
TRBJ2-5 TRBV12-3/TRBV12-4 CASSLSSRQETQYF